This T cell receptor (beta chain) is drawn from a study of T-cell reconstitution after alpha-beta-depleted transplantation in children. Per the germline V gene, CDR1 is SEHNR and CDR2 is FQNEAQ (reference sequence). V was cut by 3 bases and J by 0 bases, with 12 bases left in between. The CDR3 spans 15 residues. This clonotype was observed at least ten times. Unique molecular identifiers featured in how the TCRbeta library was prepared. Each CDR3 protein is one row after TCRdb ran MiXCR on the PCR reads. The sample includes over 550,000 distinct CDR3 sequences, approximately 10% of them seen just once.

The chain links TRBV7-9 to TRBJ2-7, with D unresolved. This receptor was taken from a human donor who donated a stem cell graft to a child with acute myeloid leukemia. The material was PBMCs from the stem cell graft donor, obtained from the stem cell graft. The CDR3 coding sequence is TGTGCCAGCAGCTTGGATACAGATTTCTCCTACGAGCAGTACTTC. Translation: CASSLDTDFSYEQYF.